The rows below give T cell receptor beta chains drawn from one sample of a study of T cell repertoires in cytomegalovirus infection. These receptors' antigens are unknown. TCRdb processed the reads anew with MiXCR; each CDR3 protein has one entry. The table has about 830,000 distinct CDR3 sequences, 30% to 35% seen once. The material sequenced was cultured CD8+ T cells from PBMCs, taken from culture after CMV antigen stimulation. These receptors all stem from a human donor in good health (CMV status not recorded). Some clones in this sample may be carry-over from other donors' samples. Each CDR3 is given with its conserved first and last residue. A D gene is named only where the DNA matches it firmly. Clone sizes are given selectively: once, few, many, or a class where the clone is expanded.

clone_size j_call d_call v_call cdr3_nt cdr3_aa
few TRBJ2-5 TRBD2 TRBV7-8 TGTGCCAGCAGCTTAGAACTAGCGGGGGTAAACCAAGAGACCCAGTACTTC CASSLELAGVNQETQYF
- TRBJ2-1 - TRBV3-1 TGTGCCAGCAGTCTTACATCGGTCCATGAGCAGTTCTTC CASSLTSVHEQFF
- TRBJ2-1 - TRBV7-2 TGTGCCAACAGCCTAACACCGGATCTAACCTACAATGAGCAGTTCTTC CANSLTPDLTYNEQFF
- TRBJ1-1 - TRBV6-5 TGTGCCAGCAGTTACGGGGGGGTGGTCACTGAAGCTTTCTTT CASSYGGVVTEAFF
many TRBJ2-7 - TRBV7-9 TGTGCCAGCAGCTTATGGGGGGCGGACGAGCAGTACTTC CASSLWGADEQYF
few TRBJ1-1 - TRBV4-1 TGCGCCAGCAGCCAAGGGGCCCTTGGCGGGCTGAACACTGAAGCTTTCTTT CASSQGALGGLNTEAFF
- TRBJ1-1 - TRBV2 TGTGCCAGCAGTGAAGGGGGGTACAACACTGAAGCTTTCTTT CASSEGGYNTEAFF
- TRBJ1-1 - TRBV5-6 TGTGCCAGCAGCTCCCCCCCGAGATACATGAACACTGAAGCTTTCTTT CASSSPPRYMNTEAFF
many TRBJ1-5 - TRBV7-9 TGTGCCAGCAGCTACGGATTCCCGGACAATCAGCCCCAGCATTTT CASSYGFPDNQPQHF
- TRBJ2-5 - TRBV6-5 TGTGCCAGCAAAGGAGTGGGGGGCTTCCAAGAGACCCAGTACTTC CASKGVGGFQETQYF
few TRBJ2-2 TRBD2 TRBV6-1 TGTGCCAGCAGTGGGATTAGCGGGGACTCGAACACCGGGGAGCTGTTTTTT CASSGISGDSNTGELFF
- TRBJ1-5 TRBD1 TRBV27 TGTGTCAGCAGCTGGGACAGCCAGATTAATCAGCCCCAGCATTTT CVSSWDSQINQPQHF
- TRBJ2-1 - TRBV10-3 TGTGCCATCACGGAGGAAGACAATGAGCAGTTCTTC CAITEEDNEQFF
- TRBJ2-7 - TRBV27 TGTGCCAGCAGTTTGTCTTCTCTTTCATACGAGCAGTACTTC CASSLSSLSYEQYF
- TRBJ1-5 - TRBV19 TGTGCCAGTAGTATAGTTTCTTTTGTATCCTTAAAGGCCAATCAGCCCCAGCATTTT CASSIVSFVSLKANQPQHF
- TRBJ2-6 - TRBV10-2 TGCGCCAGCAGTGAGGGCCCACTCTCTGGGGCCAACGTCCTGACTTTC CASSEGPLSGANVLTF
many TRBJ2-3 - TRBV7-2 TGTGCCAGCAGCTCTGGGGGACCACTCACAGATACGCAGTATTTT CASSSGGPLTDTQYF
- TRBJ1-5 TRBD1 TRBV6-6 TGTGCCAGCATATCCGGGACAGGGGGAAATCAGCCCCAGCATTTT CASISGTGGNQPQHF
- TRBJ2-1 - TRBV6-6 TGTGCCAGCAGTTGGGGGGTCGGGTTTTCCTACAATGAGCAGTTCTTC CASSWGVGFSYNEQFF
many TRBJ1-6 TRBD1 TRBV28 TGTGCCAGCACCACCTCCGGACAGGGATATCCCTTAAATTCACCCCTCCACTTT CASTTSGQGYPLNSPLHF
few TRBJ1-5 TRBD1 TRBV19 TGTGCCAGTAGTTGGGGACAGAATCAGCCCCAGCATTTT CASSWGQNQPQHF
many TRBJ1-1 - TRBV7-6 TGTGCCAGCAGCTCCCCCCCGGGGTCCCTCACTGAAGCTTTCTTT CASSSPPGSLTEAFF
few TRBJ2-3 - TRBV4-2 TGTGCCAGCAGCCAACGGGGGGGCAGGGGGAGAACAGATACGCAGTATTTT CASSQRGGRGRTDTQYF
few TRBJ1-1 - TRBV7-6 TGTGCCAGCAGCTTTAACGCGGTGAACACTGAAGCTTTCTTT CASSFNAVNTEAFF
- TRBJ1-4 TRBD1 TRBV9 TGTGCCAGCAGCGCCGGGACAGGGATTCGGGAAAAACTGTTTTTT CASSAGTGIREKLFF
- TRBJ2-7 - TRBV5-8 TGTGCCAGCAGCTTGTCTCCTAGTGAAACCTACGAGCAGTACTTC CASSLSPSETYEQYF
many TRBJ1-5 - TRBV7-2 TGTGCCAGCAGCTTAGGTGGCCTCAATCAGCCCCAGCATTTT CASSLGGLNQPQHF